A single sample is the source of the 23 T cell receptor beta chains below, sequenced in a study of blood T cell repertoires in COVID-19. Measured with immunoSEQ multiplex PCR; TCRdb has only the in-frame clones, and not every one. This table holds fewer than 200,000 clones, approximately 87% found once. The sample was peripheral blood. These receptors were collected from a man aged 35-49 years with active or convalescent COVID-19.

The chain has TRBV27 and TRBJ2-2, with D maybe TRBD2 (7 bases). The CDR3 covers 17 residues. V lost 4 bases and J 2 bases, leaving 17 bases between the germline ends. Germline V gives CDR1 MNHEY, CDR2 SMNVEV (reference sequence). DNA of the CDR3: TGTGCCAGCAGTTCCATCGAGGGGGGACTAAACACCGGGGAGCTGTTTTTT. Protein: CASSSIEGGLNTGELFF.

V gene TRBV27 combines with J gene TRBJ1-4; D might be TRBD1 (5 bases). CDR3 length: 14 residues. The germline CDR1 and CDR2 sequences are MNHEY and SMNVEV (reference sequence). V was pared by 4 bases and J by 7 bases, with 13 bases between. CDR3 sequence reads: CASSYGQGGEKLFF. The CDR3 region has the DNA TGTGCCAGCAGTTATGGGCAGGGAGGTGAAAAACTGTTTTTT.

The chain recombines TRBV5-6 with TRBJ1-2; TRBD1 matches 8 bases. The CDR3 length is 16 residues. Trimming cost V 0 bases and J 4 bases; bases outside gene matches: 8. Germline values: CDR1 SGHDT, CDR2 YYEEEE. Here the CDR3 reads CASSLGQGALFYGYTF. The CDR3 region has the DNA TGTGCCAGCAGCTTGGGGCAGGGGGCGCTTTTCTATGGCTACACCTTC.

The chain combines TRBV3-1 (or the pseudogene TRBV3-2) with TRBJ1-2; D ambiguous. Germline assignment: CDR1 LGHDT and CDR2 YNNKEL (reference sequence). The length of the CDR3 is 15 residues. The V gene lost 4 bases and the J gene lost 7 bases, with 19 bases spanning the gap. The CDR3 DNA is TGTGCCAGCAGCCTCAGTGGAAGGGAGCCATGTGGCTACACCTTC. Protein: CASSLSGREPCGYTF.

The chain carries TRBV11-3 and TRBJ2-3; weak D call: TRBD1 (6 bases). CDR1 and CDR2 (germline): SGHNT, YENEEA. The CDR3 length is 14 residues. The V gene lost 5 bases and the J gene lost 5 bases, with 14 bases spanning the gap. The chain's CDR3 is CASSRGQLGDTQYF. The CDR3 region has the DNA TGTGCCAGCAGCCGCGGACAGTTGGGAGATACGCAGTATTTT.

In DNA form, the CDR3 reads TGTGCCAGCAGCCACTCACCACAGGGCACCTACGAGCAGTACTTC. Residues: CASSHSPQGTYEQYF. The rearrangement uses TRBV11-2 and TRBJ2-7; maybe TRBD1 (6 bases). Between the trimmed V and J ends, which lost 5 bases and 2 bases, there was a span of 16 bases. The CDR3 loop spans 15 amino acids. Per germline, CDR1 SGHAT and CDR2 FQNNGV.

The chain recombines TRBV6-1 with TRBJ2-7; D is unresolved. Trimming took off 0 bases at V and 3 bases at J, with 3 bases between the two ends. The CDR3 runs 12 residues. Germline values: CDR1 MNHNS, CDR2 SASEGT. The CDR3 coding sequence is TGTGCCAGCAGTGAAGCCATCTACGAGCAGTACTTC. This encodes CASSEAIYEQYF.

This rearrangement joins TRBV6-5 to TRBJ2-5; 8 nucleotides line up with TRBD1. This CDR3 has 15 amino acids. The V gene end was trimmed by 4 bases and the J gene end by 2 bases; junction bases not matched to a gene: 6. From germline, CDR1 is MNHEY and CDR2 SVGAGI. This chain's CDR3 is CASSFTGGVQETQYF. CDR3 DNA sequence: TGTGCCAGCAGTTTCACAGGGGGTGTACAAGAGACCCAGTACTTC.

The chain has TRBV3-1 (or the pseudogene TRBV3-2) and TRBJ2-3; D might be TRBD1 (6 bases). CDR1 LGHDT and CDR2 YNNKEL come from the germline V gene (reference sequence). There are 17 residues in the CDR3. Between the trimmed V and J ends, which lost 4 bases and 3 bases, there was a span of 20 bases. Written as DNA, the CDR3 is TGTGCCAGCAGCCGTCGAATCGTGGGGGCCGCTACAGATACGCAGTATTTT. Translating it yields CASSRRIVGAATDTQYF.

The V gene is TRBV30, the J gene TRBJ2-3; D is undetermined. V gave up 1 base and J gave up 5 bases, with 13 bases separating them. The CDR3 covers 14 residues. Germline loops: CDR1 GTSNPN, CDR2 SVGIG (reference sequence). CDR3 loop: CAWSAPVLEDTQYF. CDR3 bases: TGTGCCTGGAGTGCCCCAGTTCTAGAAGATACGCAGTATTTT.

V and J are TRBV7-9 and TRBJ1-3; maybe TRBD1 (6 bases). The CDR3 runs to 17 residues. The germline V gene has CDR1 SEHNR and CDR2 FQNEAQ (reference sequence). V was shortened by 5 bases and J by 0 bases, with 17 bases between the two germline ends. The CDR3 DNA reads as TGTGCCAGCAGCGCCCGCATCGGGACAACCTCTGGAAACACCATATATTTT. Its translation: CASSARIGTTSGNTIYF.

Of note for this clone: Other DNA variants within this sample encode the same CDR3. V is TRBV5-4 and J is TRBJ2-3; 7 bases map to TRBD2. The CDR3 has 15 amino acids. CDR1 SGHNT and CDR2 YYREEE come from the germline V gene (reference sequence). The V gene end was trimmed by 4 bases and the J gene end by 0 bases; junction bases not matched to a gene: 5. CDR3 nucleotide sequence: TGTGCCAGCAGCCCCGGGGGGACTAGCACAGATACGCAGTATTTT. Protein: CASSPGGTSTDTQYF. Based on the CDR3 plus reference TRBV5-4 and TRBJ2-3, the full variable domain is ETGVTQSPTHLIKTRGQQVTLRCSSQSGHNTVSWYQQALGQGPQFIFQYYREEENGRGNFPPRFSGLQFPNYSSELNVNALELDDSALYLCASSPGGTSTDTQYFGPGTRLTVL.

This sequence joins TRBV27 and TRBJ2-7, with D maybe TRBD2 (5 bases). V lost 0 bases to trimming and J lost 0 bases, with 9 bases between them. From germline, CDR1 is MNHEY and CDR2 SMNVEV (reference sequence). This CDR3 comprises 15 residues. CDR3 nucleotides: TGTGCCAGCAGTTTATCGTGGAGGAGCTCCTACGAGCAGTACTTC. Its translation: CASSLSWRSSYEQYF.

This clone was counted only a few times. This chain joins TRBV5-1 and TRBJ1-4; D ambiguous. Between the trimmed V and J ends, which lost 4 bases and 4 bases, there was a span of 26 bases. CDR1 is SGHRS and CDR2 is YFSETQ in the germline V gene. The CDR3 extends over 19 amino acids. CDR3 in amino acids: CASSPSEGPSIFNNEKLFF. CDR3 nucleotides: TGCGCCAGCAGCCCGTCGGAGGGTCCCAGCATATTTAATAATGAAAAACTGTTTTTT.

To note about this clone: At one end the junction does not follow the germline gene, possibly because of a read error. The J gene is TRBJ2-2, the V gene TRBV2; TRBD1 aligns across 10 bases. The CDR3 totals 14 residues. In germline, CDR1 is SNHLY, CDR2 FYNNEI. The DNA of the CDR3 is TGTGCCAGCAGGGAAGGACAGGGGGCCGGGGAGCTGTTTTTT. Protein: CASREGQGAGELFF.

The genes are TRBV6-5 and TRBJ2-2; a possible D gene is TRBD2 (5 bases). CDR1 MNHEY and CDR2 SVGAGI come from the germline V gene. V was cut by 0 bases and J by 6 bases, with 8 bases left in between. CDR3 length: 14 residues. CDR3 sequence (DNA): TGTGCCAGCAGTTACTCGAGGGCCTCCGGGGAGCTGTTTTTT. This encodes CASSYSRASGELFF.

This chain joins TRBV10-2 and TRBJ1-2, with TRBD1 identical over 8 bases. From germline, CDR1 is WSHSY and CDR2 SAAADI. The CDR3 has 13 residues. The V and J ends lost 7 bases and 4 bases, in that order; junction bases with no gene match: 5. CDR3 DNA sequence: TGCGCCAGCACCGAGGGGACAGGCTATGGCTACACCTTC. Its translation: CASTEGTGYGYTF.

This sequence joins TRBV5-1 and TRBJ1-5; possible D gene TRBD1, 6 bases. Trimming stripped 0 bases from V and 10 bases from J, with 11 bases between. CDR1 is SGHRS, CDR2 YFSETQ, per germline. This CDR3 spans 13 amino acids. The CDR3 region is CASSLEGDKPQHF. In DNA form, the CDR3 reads TGCGCCAGCAGCTTGGAGGGGGACAAACCCCAGCATTTT.

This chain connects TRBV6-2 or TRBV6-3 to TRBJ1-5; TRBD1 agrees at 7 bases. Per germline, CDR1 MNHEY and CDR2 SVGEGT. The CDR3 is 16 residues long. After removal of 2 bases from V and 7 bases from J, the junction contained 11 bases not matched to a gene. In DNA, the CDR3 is TGTGCCAGCAGTTACCCCACTACAGGGGCGCGGCAGCCCCAGCATTTT. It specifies CASSYPTTGARQPQHF.

The CDR3 nucleotides read TGTGCCAGCTCACGACAGGGAAACGAGCAGTACTTC. It specifies CASSRQGNEQYF. The genes are TRBV18 and TRBJ2-7; 7 nucleotides agree with TRBD1. The J segment lost 5 bases and the V segment lost 4 bases, leaving 2 bases of the junction unmatched. CDR1 is KGHSH and CDR2 is LQKENI in the germline V gene. The CDR3 length is 12 residues.

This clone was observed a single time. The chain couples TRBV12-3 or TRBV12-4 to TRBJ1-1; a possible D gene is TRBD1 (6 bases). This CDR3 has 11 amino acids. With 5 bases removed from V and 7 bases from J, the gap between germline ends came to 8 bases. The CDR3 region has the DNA TGTGCCAGCAGTGTGGACAGTGAAGCTTTCTTT. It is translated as CASSVDSEAFF.

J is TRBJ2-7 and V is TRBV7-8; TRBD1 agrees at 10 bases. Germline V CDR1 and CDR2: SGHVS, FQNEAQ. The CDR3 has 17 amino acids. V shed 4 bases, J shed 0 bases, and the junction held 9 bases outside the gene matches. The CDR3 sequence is CASSSIGTGEASYEQYF. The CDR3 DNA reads TGTGCCAGCAGCTCCATCGGGACAGGGGAAGCCTCCTACGAGCAGTACTTC.

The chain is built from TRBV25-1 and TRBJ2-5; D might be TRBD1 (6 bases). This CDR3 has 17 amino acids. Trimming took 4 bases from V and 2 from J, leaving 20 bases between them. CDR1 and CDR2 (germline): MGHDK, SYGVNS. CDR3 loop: CASSVKGEGGAQETQYF. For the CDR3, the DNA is TGTGCCAGCAGTGTAAAGGGAGAAGGGGGTGCACAAGAGACCCAGTACTTC.